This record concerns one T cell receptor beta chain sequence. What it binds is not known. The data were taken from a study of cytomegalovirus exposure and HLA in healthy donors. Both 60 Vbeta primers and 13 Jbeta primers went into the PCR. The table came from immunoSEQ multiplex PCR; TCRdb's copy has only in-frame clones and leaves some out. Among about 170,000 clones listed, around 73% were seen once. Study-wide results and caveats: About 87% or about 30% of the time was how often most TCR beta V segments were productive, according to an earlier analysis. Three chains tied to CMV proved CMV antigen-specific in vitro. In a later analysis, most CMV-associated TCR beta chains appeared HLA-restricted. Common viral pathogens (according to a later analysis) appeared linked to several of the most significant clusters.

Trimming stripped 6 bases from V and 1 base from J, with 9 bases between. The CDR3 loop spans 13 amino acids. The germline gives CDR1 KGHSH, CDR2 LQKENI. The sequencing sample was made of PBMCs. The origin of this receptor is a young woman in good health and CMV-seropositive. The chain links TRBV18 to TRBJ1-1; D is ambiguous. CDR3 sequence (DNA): TGTGCCAGCTCCGAGGCCCGGAACACTGAAGCTTTCTTT. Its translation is CASSEARNTEAFF.